The sample holds many counts of the clone carrying this TCR beta chain. One entry per CDR3 protein results from TCRdb running MiXCR on the RT-PCR reads. Here the sample spans around 700,000 distinct CDR3 sequences, 11% to 15% being singletons. CDR3 length: 13 residues. Germline lookup yields CDR1 SQVTM and CDR2 ANQGSEA. Deletions cut 7 bases from V and 5 bases from J, with 14 bases between. This rearrangement joins TRBV29-1 to TRBJ1-4; maybe TRBD1 (5 bases). This clonotype was sampled from a female donor in good health, serving as a healthy control. Sequencing was performed on memory CD4+ T cells from blood. The CDR3: CSARTSQNEKLFF. The DNA for the CDR3 is TGCAGCGCCCGGACAAGCCAGAATGAAAAACTGTTTTTT.